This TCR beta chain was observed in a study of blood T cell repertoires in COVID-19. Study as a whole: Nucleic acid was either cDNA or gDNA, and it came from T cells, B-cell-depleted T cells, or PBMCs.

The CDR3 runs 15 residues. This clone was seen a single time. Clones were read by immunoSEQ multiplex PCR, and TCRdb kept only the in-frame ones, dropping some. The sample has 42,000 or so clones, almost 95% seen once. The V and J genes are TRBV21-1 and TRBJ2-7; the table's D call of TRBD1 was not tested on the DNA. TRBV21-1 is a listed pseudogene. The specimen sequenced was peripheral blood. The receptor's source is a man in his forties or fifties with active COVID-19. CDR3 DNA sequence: TGTGCCAGCAGCAAAGGGGGGCAGGGCTCCTACGAGCAGTACTTC. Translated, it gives CASSKGGQGSYEQYF.